This T cell receptor beta chain came from a study of shared T cell receptors in the human thymus. The V gene end was trimmed by 5 bases and the J gene end by 2 bases; junction bases not matched to a gene: 4. CDR3 size: 16 residues. Per germline, CDR1 SEHNR and CDR2 FQNEAQ (reference sequence). Clones were read by immunoSEQ multiplex PCR, and TCRdb kept only the in-frame ones, dropping some. The repertoire consists of around 340,000 clones, with around 93% occurring once and the leading ten covering around 0.019%. V and J are TRBV7-9 and TRBJ2-2; TRBD2 aligns across 11 bases. Sequenced sample: thymocytes. This receptor was identified in a human donor. CDR3 amino acids: CASSRGTSGNTGELFF. Written as DNA, the CDR3 is TGTGCCAGCAGCCGAGGGACTAGCGGAAACACCGGGGAGCTGTTTTTT.